A single T cell receptor beta chain is shown here with its context. In the same sample, other DNA sequences code for this CDR3. The sample belongs to a study of T cell responses to AZD1222 COVID-19 vaccine. TCRdb keeps only in-frame clones here, not all; method: immunoSEQ multiplex PCR. The data contain some 74,000 clones, around nine tenths of them singletons. The CDR3 is made up of 12 amino acids. Looked up from germline, CDR1 is ENHRY and CDR2 is SYGVKD. Between the trimmed V and J ends, which lost 2 bases and 5 bases, there was a span of 6 bases. Source: peripheral blood, taken 28 days after the second AZD1222 dose. The receptor's source is an adult who received the AZD1222 COVID-19 vaccine. The V gene is TRBV10-3, the J gene TRBJ1-1; D gene ambiguous. CDR3 nucleotide sequence: TGTGCCATCAGTGAGGTCGGGACTGAAGCTTTCTTT. Encoded protein: CAISEVGTEAFF.